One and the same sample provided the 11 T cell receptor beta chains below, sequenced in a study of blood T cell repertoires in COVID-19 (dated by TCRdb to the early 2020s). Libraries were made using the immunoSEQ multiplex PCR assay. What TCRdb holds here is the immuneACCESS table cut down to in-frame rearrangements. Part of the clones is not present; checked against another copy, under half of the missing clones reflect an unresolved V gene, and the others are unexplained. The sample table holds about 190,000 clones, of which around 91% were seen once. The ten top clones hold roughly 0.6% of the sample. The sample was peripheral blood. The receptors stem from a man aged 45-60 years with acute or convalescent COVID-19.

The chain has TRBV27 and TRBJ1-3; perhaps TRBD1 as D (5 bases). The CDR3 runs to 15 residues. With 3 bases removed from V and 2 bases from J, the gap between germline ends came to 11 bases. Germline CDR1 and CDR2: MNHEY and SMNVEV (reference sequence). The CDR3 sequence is CASSFQGEAGNTIYF. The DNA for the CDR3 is TGTGCCAGCAGTTTCCAAGGGGAAGCTGGAAACACCATATATTTT.

The CDR3: CASSTGTARISGNTIYF. DNA for the CDR3: TGTGCCAGCAGCACAGGGACAGCCCGAATCTCTGGAAACACCATATATTTT. This chain joins TRBV7-9 and TRBJ1-3, with 7 bases fitting TRBD1. The CDR3 has 17 residues. The V gene end was trimmed by 5 bases and the J gene end by 0 bases; junction bases not matched to a gene: 10. Germline CDR1 and CDR2: SEHNR and FQNEAQ (reference sequence).

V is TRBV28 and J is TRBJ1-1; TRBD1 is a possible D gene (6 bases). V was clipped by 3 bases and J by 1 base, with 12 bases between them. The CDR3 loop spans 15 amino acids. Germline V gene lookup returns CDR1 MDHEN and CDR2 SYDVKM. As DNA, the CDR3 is TGTGCCAGCAGTTTTGGGGGCATCGGGAACACTGAAGCTTTCTTT. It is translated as CASSFGGIGNTEAFF.

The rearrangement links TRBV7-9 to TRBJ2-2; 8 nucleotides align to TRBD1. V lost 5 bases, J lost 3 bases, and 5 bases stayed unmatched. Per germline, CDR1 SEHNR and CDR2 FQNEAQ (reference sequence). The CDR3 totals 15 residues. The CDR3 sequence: CASSVPGGDTGELFF. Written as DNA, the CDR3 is TGTGCCAGCAGCGTACCAGGGGGCGACACCGGGGAGCTGTTTTTT. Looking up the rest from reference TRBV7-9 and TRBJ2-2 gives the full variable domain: DTGVSQNPRHKITKRGQNVTFRCDPISEHNRLYWYRQTLGQGPEFLTYFQNEAQLEKSRLLSDRFSAERPKGSFSTLEIQRTEQGDSAMYLCASSVPGGDTGELFFGEGSRLTVL.

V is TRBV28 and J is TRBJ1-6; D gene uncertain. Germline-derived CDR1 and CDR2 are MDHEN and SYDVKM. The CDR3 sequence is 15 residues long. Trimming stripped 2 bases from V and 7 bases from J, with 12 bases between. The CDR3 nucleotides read TGTGCCAGCAGTTTAGGTGTCAGATCAAATTCACCCCTCCACTTT. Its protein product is CASSLGVRSNSPLHF.

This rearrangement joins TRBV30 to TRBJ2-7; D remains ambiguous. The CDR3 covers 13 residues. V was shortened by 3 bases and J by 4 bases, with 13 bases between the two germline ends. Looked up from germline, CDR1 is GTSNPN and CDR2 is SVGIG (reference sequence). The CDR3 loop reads CAWRPQPGYEQYV. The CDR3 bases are TGTGCCTGGAGACCCCAACCAGGTTACGAGCAGTACGTC.

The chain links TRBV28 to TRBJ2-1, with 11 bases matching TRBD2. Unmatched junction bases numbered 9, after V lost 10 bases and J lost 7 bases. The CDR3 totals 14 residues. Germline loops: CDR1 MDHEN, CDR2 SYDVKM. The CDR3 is CATSSGGNRNEQFF. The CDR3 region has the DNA TGTGCCACCTCTAGCGGGGGGAATCGGAATGAGCAGTTCTTC.

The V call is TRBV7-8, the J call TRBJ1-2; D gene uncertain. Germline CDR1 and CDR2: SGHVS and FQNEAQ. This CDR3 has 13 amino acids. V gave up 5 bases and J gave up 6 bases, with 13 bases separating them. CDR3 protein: CASSPEGRDGYTF. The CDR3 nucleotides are TGTGCCAGCAGCCCCGAGGGCCGGGATGGCTACACCTTC.

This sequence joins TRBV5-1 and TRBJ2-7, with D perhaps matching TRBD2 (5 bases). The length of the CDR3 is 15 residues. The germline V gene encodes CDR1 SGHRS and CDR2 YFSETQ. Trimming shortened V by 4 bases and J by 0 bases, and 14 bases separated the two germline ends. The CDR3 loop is CASSPVPGFSYEQYF. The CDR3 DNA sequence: TGCGCCAGCAGCCCAGTCCCGGGGTTCTCCTACGAGCAGTACTTC. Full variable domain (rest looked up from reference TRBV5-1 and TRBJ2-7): KAGVTQTPRYLIKTRGQQVTLSCSPISGHRSVSWYQQTPGQGLQFLFEYFSETQRNKGNFPGRFSGRQFSNSRSEMNVSTLELGDSALYLCASSPVPGFSYEQYFGPGTRLTVT.

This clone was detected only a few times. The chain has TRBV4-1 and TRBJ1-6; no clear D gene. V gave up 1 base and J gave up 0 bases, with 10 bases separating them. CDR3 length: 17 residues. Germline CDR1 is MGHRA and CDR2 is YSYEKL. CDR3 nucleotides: TGCGCCAGCAGCCAAGTACCGGGGAGCTCCTATAATTCACCCCTCCACTTT. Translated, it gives CASSQVPGSSYNSPLHF.

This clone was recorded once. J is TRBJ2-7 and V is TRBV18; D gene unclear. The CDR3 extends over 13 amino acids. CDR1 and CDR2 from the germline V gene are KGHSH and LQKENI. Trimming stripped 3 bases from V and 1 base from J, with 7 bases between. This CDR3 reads CASSPGGSYEQYV. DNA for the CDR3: TGTGCCAGCTCACCTGGCGGTTCCTACGAGCAGTACGTC.